This TCR beta chain was captured in a study of T cell responses to AZD1222 COVID-19 vaccine. CDR3 length equals 16 residues. The data were produced by immunoSEQ multiplex PCR, yet TCRdb's version contains in-frame clones alone and is incomplete. The sample lists about 100,000 clones; 70% to 90% were seen once. This sequence joins TRBV21-1 and TRBJ2-7; the D segment call TRBD2 is taken from the table without a DNA check. TRBV21-1 is tagged as a pseudogene. The sequencing used peripheral blood, collected 28 days after the second AZD1222 dose. The receptor comes from an adult who received the AZD1222 COVID-19 vaccine. As DNA, the CDR3 is TGTGCCAGCAGTTTCACCGGGAGGGCCGGTAGCTACGAGCAGTACTTC. Residues: CASSFTGRAGSYEQYF.